This T cell receptor (beta chain) appears in the sequencing data of a study of identical twins. General study findings and limits: Cord blood beta clonotypes that were abundant carried fewer insertions, and memory repertoires showed no such trend.

V dropped 5 bases and J dropped 6; count of bases not matched to a gene: 3. The CDR3 is 13 residues long. Germline CDR1 DFQATT, CDR2 SNEGSKA (reference sequence). This clonotype was detected a few times. Antigen: not known. TCRdb itself ran the 5' RACE reads through MiXCR, one entry per CDR3 protein. The repertoire consists of 400,000 to 650,000 distinct CDR3 sequences, with around 20% occurring once and the leading ten covering roughly 0.91%. The data were also submitted as part of a second study, on T cells expressing NK-cell markers.

This TCR derives from a woman aged 18 to 35 in good health. The sequenced sample was CD4+ T cells sorted from blood. This chain connects TRBV20-1 to TRBJ2-5; 13 nucleotides agree with TRBD2. The CDR3 region is CSAGTSGAQTQYF. In DNA form, the CDR3 reads TGCAGTGCTGGGACTAGCGGGGCCCAGACCCAGTACTTC.